What follows are 30 T cell receptor beta chains derived from one specimen sequenced in a study of PD-1 blockade in classical Hodgkin lymphoma. Generated by immunoSEQ multiplex PCR, the TCRdb table keeps only in-frame clones and is missing some. The profile covers about 15,000 clones, with less than 70% appearing a single time and approximately 7.8% taken by the ten largest. The time point here: cycle 4 day 1 (C4D1), after 6 weeks of nivolumab. There was relapse after autologous stem cell transplantation in every patient, and there was variation in brentuximab vedotin exposure. This sample comprised peripheral blood mononuclear cells (PBMCs), obtained before the fourth cycle of nivolumab. These receptors were taken from a human donor with classical Hodgkin lymphoma.

V gene TRBV6-6 combines with J gene TRBJ1-5; D gene unclear. The CDR3 extends over 15 amino acids. From germline, CDR1 is MNHNY and CDR2 SVGAGI (reference sequence). The V end lost 2 bases, the J end lost 2 bases, and 10 bases lay between the germline ends. The CDR3 region has the DNA TGTGCCAGCAGTTACGAGGGAGGGCGCAATCAGCCCCAGCATTTT. Its translation: CASSYEGGRNQPQHF.

This clone turned up a few times. CDR3 sequence (DNA): TGTGCCAGCAGTCGCCCTCCGGGGGGCGAAACCAAAAACATTCAGTACTTC. Protein: CASSRPPGGETKNIQYF. This rearrangement joins TRBV28 to TRBJ2-4; possibly TRBD2 for D (7 bases). Germline values: CDR1 MDHEN, CDR2 SYDVKM. The V and J ends lost 5 bases and 2 bases respectively, with 19 bases between them. The CDR3 runs to 17 residues.

This clone was recorded a few times. This chain connects TRBV6-4 to TRBJ2-3; 9 bases are a match to TRBD2. J was trimmed by 4 bases and V by 3 bases; bases with no gene match: 8. CDR1 and CDR2 (germline): MRHNA, SNTAGT. The CDR3 is made up of 16 amino acids. For the CDR3, the DNA is TGTGCCAGCAGTGAAAATTTGCGGGAGGGGGCAGATACGCAGTATTTT. Amino acid sequence: CASSENLREGADTQYF.

A few counts support this clone. Other DNA sequences in this specimen translate into the identical CDR3. The chain combines TRBV27 with TRBJ2-7; D possibly matches TRBD1 or TRBD2 (5 bases each). Germline V gene data show CDR1 as MNHEY and CDR2 as SMNVEV (reference sequence). CDR3 length equals 14 residues. V lost 5 bases and J lost 3, with 14 bases in between. CDR3 in DNA: TGTGCCAGCAGTGCCGGGACGGAATTCTACGAGCAGTACTTC. Protein sequence: CASSAGTEFYEQYF.

The chain has TRBV19 and TRBJ1-5, with 8 bases aligning to TRBD1. V shed 7 bases and J 9 bases; nucleotides not matched to a gene: 8. The CDR3 consists of 13 residues. CDR1 is LNHDA and CDR2 is SQIVND in the germline V gene (reference sequence). The CDR3 loop reads CASKQGVVGPQHF. For the CDR3, the DNA is TGTGCCAGTAAACAGGGGGTCGTAGGGCCCCAGCATTTT.

CDR3 in DNA: TGTGCCAGCAGCAGTGGCTGGGCGACTAATGAAAAACTGTTTTTT. Its protein product is CASSSGWATNEKLFF. V gene TRBV14 combines with J gene TRBJ1-4; D is ambiguous. The germline V gene has CDR1 SGHDN and CDR2 FVKESK. The CDR3 runs to 15 residues. V lost 5 bases to trimming and J lost 2 bases, with 12 bases between them.

Relative to its sample, this clone is medium-sized. J is TRBJ1-5 and V is TRBV10-2, with D possibly matching TRBD1 (5 bases). V gave up 6 bases and J gave up 2 bases, with 11 bases separating them. The CDR3 runs to 14 residues. Per germline, CDR1 WSHSY and CDR2 SAAADI. Written as DNA, the CDR3 is TGCGCCAGCAGAGGGGACGGGCGCAATCAGCCCCAGCATTTT. Encoded protein: CASRGDGRNQPQHF.

This clone was detected only once. V is TRBV15 and J is TRBJ2-5; 8 bases line up with TRBD2. The germline gives CDR1 LNHNV, CDR2 YYDKDF (reference sequence). Losses at the gene ends were 0 bases for V and 4 bases for J; bases not matched to a gene: 7. The CDR3 is made up of 16 amino acids. CDR3 in DNA: TGTGCCACCAGCAGAGAGGAGGCAGCGGGAGTAGAGACCCAGTACTTC. This gives the protein CATSREEAAGVETQYF.

This clone was seen only a few times. The gene calls are TRBV27 and TRBJ2-7; perhaps TRBD2 as D (6 bases). The CDR3 sequence is 14 residues long. Germline-derived CDR1 and CDR2 are MNHEY and SMNVEV (reference sequence). Trimming pared 5 bases from V and 2 bases from J, leaving 13 bases between. The CDR3 DNA reads TGTGCCAGCAGTCGCCGGGAGATGGCCTACGAGCAGTACTTC. Residues: CASSRREMAYEQYF.

This rearrangement joins TRBV2 to TRBJ1-5; 7 nucleotides align to TRBD1. V lost 6 bases and J lost 0; bases outside the gene matches: 5. The CDR3 runs to 15 residues. Germline V CDR1 and CDR2: SNHLY, FYNNEI. DNA for the CDR3: TGTGCCAGCAGGGGGACAGACCATAGCAATCAGCCCCAGCATTTT. It translates to CASRGTDHSNQPQHF.

A word on this clone: One junction end does not reproduce the germline sequence, and a read error may be involved. The same CDR3 is also encoded by other DNA sequences in this sample. V usage is TRBV15 and J usage is TRBJ2-7, with D perhaps matching TRBD1 (6 bases). There are 14 residues in the CDR3. The V gene's germline CDR1 is LNHNV and CDR2 YYDKDF (reference sequence). In DNA form, the CDR3 reads TGCGCCACCAGCAGAGATAGACAGGTCTACGAGCAGTACTTC. Amino acids: CATSRDRQVYEQYF.

This clone has a handful of counts. This chain connects TRBV29-1 to TRBJ1-1; D uncertain. V lost 7 bases to trimming and J lost 1 base, with 13 bases between them. Germline CDR1 SQVTM, CDR2 ANQGSEA. This CDR3 region has 13 residues. As DNA, the CDR3 is TGCAGCGCCATGGAGGGAACGAACACTGAAGCTTTCTTT. This codes for CSAMEGTNTEAFF.

This chain uses TRBV27 with TRBJ1-6; weak D call: TRBD1 (6 bases). V dropped 6 bases and J dropped 7 bases, with 13 bases sitting between them. Per the germline V gene, CDR1 is MNHEY and CDR2 is SMNVEV (reference sequence). There are 14 residues in the CDR3. DNA of the CDR3: TGTGCCAGCAGCCCGGGACAACAGAATTCACCCCTCCACTTT. It translates to CASSPGQQNSPLHF.

V gene TRBV2 combines with J gene TRBJ1-3, with D possibly matching TRBD1 (6 bases). Trimming removed 7 bases from V and 2 bases from J, with 15 bases in between. In germline, CDR1 is SNHLY, CDR2 FYNNEI. The CDR3 contains 15 residues. The CDR3 DNA follows: TGTGCCAGCATTAAGATGGGGGGCACTGGAAACACCATATATTTT. This gives the protein CASIKMGGTGNTIYF.

This chain connects TRBV7-8 to TRBJ2-7, with a tentative D call TRBD1 (5 bases). CDR3 length: 13 residues. CDR1 is SGHVS, CDR2 FQNEAQ, per germline. The V and J ends lost 3 bases and 3 bases respectively, with 9 bases between them. Here the CDR3 DNA reads TGTGCCAGCAGCTTCAAAAGGGGCTACGAGCAGTACTTC. Protein product: CASSFKRGYEQYF.

This clone was recorded once. This sequence joins TRBV7-9 and TRBJ2-3; TRBD1 matches at 8 bases. Per germline, CDR1 SEHNR and CDR2 FQNEAQ (reference sequence). The V segment lost 6 bases and the J segment 6 bases; nucleotides outside the gene matches: 17. The CDR3 totals 17 residues. The CDR3 loop reads CASRPGGAGGAVDTQYF. DNA of the CDR3: TGTGCCAGCAGGCCAGGTGGGGCAGGGGGCGCCGTGGATACGCAGTATTTT.

The J gene is TRBJ2-5, the V gene TRBV6-6; 9 bases map to TRBD2. V gave up 2 bases and J gave up 1 base; unmatched junction bases: 5. The CDR3 covers 16 residues. Germline-derived CDR1 and CDR2 are MNHNY and SVGAGI (reference sequence). The CDR3 is CASSYGAGGRQETQYF. The CDR3 coding sequence is TGTGCCAGCAGTTACGGGGCGGGAGGGCGCCAAGAGACCCAGTACTTC.

The V gene is TRBV7-8, the J gene TRBJ2-5; D tentatively reads TRBD1 or TRBD2 (6 bases each). CDR1 is SGHVS and CDR2 is FQNEAQ in the germline V gene. CDR3 length: 15 amino acids. Trimming took 5 bases from V and 5 from J, leaving 18 bases between them. CDR3: CASSDERGVGETQYF. DNA for the CDR3: TGTGCCAGCAGCGACGAAAGGGGGGTCGGGGAGACCCAGTACTTC.

The chain joins TRBV4-1 to TRBJ2-1; 8 nucleotides match TRBD2. CDR1 is MGHRA and CDR2 is YSYEKL in the germline V gene. The CDR3 extends over 17 amino acids. Germline trimming cut 0 bases from V and 4 bases from J; bases unmatched to any gene: 8. The CDR3 sequence is CASSQDPAGASYNEQFF. In nucleotides, the CDR3 is TGCGCCAGCAGCCAAGATCCAGCGGGGGCCTCATACAATGAGCAGTTCTTC.

The chain recombines TRBV11-2 with TRBJ1-1; possible D gene TRBD1, 5 bases. Germline CDR1 SGHAT, CDR2 FQNNGV. The V gene lost 3 bases and the J gene lost 4 bases, with 12 bases spanning the gap. The CDR3 is 14 amino acids. The CDR3 region is CASSLGPQATEAFF. CDR3 bases: TGTGCCAGCAGCTTGGGGCCACAGGCCACTGAAGCTTTCTTT.

Points on this clone: The junction departs from the called germline gene at one end, perhaps through a read error. J is TRBJ2-7 and V is TRBV20-1; perhaps TRBD2 as D (5 bases). This CDR3 spans 11 amino acids. Germline values: CDR1 DFQATT, CDR2 SNEGSKA (reference sequence). The CDR3 here is CSARGSGYQYF. The DNA for the CDR3 is TGCAGTGCGAGAGGGTCCGGCTATCAGTACTTC.

In this sample, this clone turned up a few times. The rearrangement joins TRBV7-9 to TRBJ1-1; the D gene is possibly TRBD1 (5 bases). CDR1 is SEHNR, CDR2 FQNEAQ, per germline (reference sequence). V was shortened by 3 bases and J by 5 bases, with 16 bases between the two germline ends. The CDR3 runs 15 residues. The chain's CDR3 is CASSFLPGKWTEAFF. The CDR3 coding sequence is TGTGCCAGCAGCTTCCTCCCAGGGAAGTGGACTGAAGCTTTCTTT.

This clone appeared a few times. CDR3 bases: TGTGCCAGCAGAACCAAAGCCGGGACAGGGGCCTATGGCTACACCTTC. This sequence encodes CASRTKAGTGAYGYTF. The V gene is TRBV6-6, the J gene TRBJ1-2, with TRBD1 identical over 10 bases. V lost 6 bases to trimming and J lost 4 bases; unmatched junction nucleotides: 11. The CDR3 sequence is 16 residues long. Germline CDR1 and CDR2: MNHNY and SVGAGI (reference sequence).

The V call is TRBV11-3, the J call TRBJ2-7; D is possibly TRBD1 (6 bases). With 5 bases removed from V and 5 bases from J, the gap between germline ends came to 19 bases. The CDR3 sequence is 15 residues long. CDR1 and CDR2 (germline): SGHNT, YENEEA. CDR3 amino acids: CASSDPTRGKDEQYF. For the CDR3, the DNA is TGTGCCAGCAGCGACCCGACCAGGGGAAAGGACGAGCAGTACTTC.

The gene calls are TRBV19 and TRBJ1-1; D is ambiguous. Germline values: CDR1 LNHDA, CDR2 SQIVND (reference sequence). V shed 7 bases and J shed 5 bases, with 11 bases lying between them. The CDR3 has 12 amino acids. CDR3: CASNRPQTEAFF. The CDR3 DNA is TGTGCCAGTAATCGACCCCAGACTGAAGCTTTCTTT.

The CDR3 loop is CASSITQDYGYTF. The CDR3 bases are TGTGCCAGCAGTATAACACAAGACTATGGCTACACCTTC. The J gene is TRBJ1-2, the V gene TRBV27; D remains unclear. V was trimmed by 5 bases and J by 3 bases, leaving 10 bases between them. Germline-derived CDR1 and CDR2 are MNHEY and SMNVEV (reference sequence). CDR3 length: 13 amino acids.

The CDR3 is CASSLNTGSGYEQYF. CDR3 in DNA: TGTGCCAGCAGCCTAAATACAGGGAGCGGCTACGAGCAGTACTTC. The rearrangement joins TRBV7-3 to TRBJ2-7; D may be TRBD1 (6 bases). Germline CDR1 and CDR2: SGHTA and FQGTGA. The CDR3 contains 15 residues. V was trimmed by 5 bases and J by 3 bases, leaving 17 bases between them.

Only one count was recorded for this clone. At the DNA level, this CDR3 is encoded by other sequences in the same sample as well. The chain recombines TRBV5-6 with TRBJ2-7, with D tentatively TRBD2 (5 bases). The V and J ends lost 0 bases and 2 bases respectively, with 9 bases between them. Germline V gene sequence: CDR1 SGHDT, CDR2 YYEEEE. The CDR3 is 14 residues long. This CDR3 reads CASSLGEGAYEQYF. DNA of the CDR3: TGTGCCAGCAGCTTGGGCGAGGGAGCCTACGAGCAGTACTTC.

The CDR3 protein is CASSQSDRGETQYF. CDR3 coding DNA: TGTGCCAGCAGCCAGTCAGACAGGGGTGAGACCCAGTACTTC. The rearrangement joins TRBV4-2 to TRBJ2-5; 8 bases fit TRBD1. Losses at the gene ends were 3 bases for V and 5 bases for J; bases not matched to a gene: 5. CDR3 length: 14 amino acids. Germline CDR1 LGHNA, CDR2 YNFKEQ.

The rearrangement uses TRBV7-9 and TRBJ2-3; 10 bases are shared with TRBD2. CDR3 length: 17 residues. V dropped 5 bases and J dropped 2; count of bases not matched to a gene: 10. Looked up from germline, CDR1 is SEHNR and CDR2 is FQNEAQ (reference sequence). The CDR3 nucleotides read TGTGCCAGCAGCCTTCGTAGCGGGAGGCGCTACACAGATACGCAGTATTTT. Translated, it gives CASSLRSGRRYTDTQYF.